This TCR beta chain was identified in a study of CD8 T cells in ankylosing spondylitis. As the method for making TCR beta libraries, quantitative 5'-RACE with molecular barcodes was used. TCRdb reanalysed the 5' RACE reads using MiXCR and keeps one entry per CDR3 protein. The sample includes hundreds of thousands of distinct CDR3 sequences, about 13% of them seen just once. Note on this clonotype: Its matching antigen is unknown.

Study-level points and caveats: For ankylosing spondylitis blood, a TCR beta motif of seven to nine highly homologous variants appeared characteristic.

The sample was blood, either unsorted or a sorted T cell fraction (not recorded which). The receptor's source is a male donor with ankylosing spondylitis.

The CDR3 is CAISEAYREEGEQYF. The CDR3 DNA is TGTGCCATCAGTGAGGCCTACAGGGAGGAGGGCGAGCAGTACTTC. The chain links TRBV10-3 to TRBJ2-7; D is possibly TRBD1 or TRBD2 (6 bases each). V was trimmed by 2 bases and J by 6 bases, leaving 17 bases between them. Germline V CDR1 and CDR2: ENHRY, SYGVKD. CDR3 length: 15 amino acids.